The 23 T cell receptor beta chains reported below all come from one sample, sequenced in a study of blood T cell repertoires in COVID-19. Sequenced by immunoSEQ multiplex PCR; TCRdb stores in-frame clones only, minus some. In the table there are over 300,000 clones, about nine tenths of which are singletons. Material: PBMCs or T cells enriched from blood (not recorded which). The receptor set was obtained from a young woman who had recovered from COVID-19.

The chain recombines TRBV5-1 with TRBJ1-2; 10 nucleotides align to TRBD1. This CDR3 has 19 amino acids. Germline CDR1 SGHRS, CDR2 YFSETQ. Trimming at V came to 4 bases and at J to 0 bases, leaving 15 bases not matched to a gene. The CDR3 sequence: CASSPQMGQGKGANYGYTF. In nucleotides, the CDR3 is TGCGCCAGCAGCCCCCAAATGGGACAGGGGAAAGGAGCTAACTATGGCTACACCTTC.

The V and J genes are TRBV10-2 and TRBJ1-5, with 10 bases lining up with TRBD1. The CDR3 contains 19 residues. Per the germline V gene, CDR1 is WSHSY and CDR2 is SAAADI. The V segment lost 1 base and the J segment 5 bases; nucleotides outside the gene matches: 14. In nucleotides, the CDR3 is TGCGCCAGCAGTGAGTATAAGGGGACAGGGGTCAACAGGGATCAGCCCCAGCATTTT. Encoded protein: CASSEYKGTGVNRDQPQHF.

The chain has TRBV2 and TRBJ1-3; no clear D. There are 14 residues in the CDR3. The germline gives CDR1 SNHLY, CDR2 FYNNEI. Trimming stripped 7 bases from V and 1 base from J, with 11 bases between. Here the CDR3 DNA reads TGTGCCAGCAAACCAGGAAATTCTGGAAACACCATATATTTT. Amino acid sequence: CASKPGNSGNTIYF. Complete variable domain (other parts from reference TRBV2 and TRBJ1-3): EPEVTQTPSHQVTQMGQEVILRCVPISNHLYFYWYRQILGQKVEFLVSFYNNEISEKSEIFDDQFSVERPDGSNFTLKIRSTKLEDSAMYFCASKPGNSGNTIYFGEGSWLTVV.

This clone appeared a few times. The chain recombines TRBV10-3 with TRBJ1-4; the match to TRBD1 covers 8 bases. V trimming: 3 bases; J trimming: 8 bases; junction bases outside the gene matches: 5. Germline CDR1 ENHRY, CDR2 SYGVKD. The CDR3 has 14 residues. The CDR3 bases are TGTGCCATCAGTGACGGCAGGGGGCAGGAAAAACTGTTTTTT. It is translated as CAISDGRGQEKLFF.

The rearrangement joins TRBV9 to TRBJ1-1, with D hard to call. The CDR3 contains 14 residues. Germline CDR1 SGDLS, CDR2 YYNGEE. Trimming removed 2 bases at V and 1 base at J, with 9 bases between. The CDR3 DNA follows: TGTGCCAGCAGCGTCGGACGGGAGAACACTGAAGCTTTCTTT. It translates to CASSVGRENTEAFF.

The genes are TRBV9 and TRBJ1-2; the match to TRBD1 covers 7 bases. V trimming: 0 bases; J trimming: 8 bases; junction bases outside the gene matches: 7. CDR3 length: 14 amino acids. The germline CDR1 and CDR2 sequences are SGDLS and YYNGEE. As DNA, the CDR3 is TGTGCCAGCAGCGTAGATGACAGGGAGTTCGGCTACACCTTC. This sequence encodes CASSVDDREFGYTF.

This clone was found a few times. This chain links TRBV27 with TRBJ1-3; no reliable D call. CDR3 length equals 13 residues. V lost 5 bases to trimming and J lost 0 bases, with 5 bases between them. Germline V gene data show CDR1 as MNHEY and CDR2 as SMNVEV (reference sequence). The CDR3 region has the DNA TGTGCCAGCAGTCCGAGCTCTGGAAACACCATATATTTT. It is translated as CASSPSSGNTIYF.

This clone was detected only a few times. The rearrangement links TRBV12-3 or TRBV12-4 to TRBJ1-2; D gene ambiguous. This CDR3 spans 13 amino acids. Trimming removed 5 bases at V and 4 bases at J, with 11 bases between. The CDR3 DNA sequence: TGTGCCAGCAGTCCGACATTGGTCTATGGCTACACCTTC. Translating it yields CASSPTLVYGYTF.

The gene calls are TRBV30 and TRBJ1-6, with a tentative D call TRBD1 (5 bases). Trimming removed 1 base from V and 9 bases from J, with 13 bases in between. CDR3 length equals 14 residues. Germline V gene lookup returns CDR1 GTSNPN and CDR2 SVGIG (reference sequence). The CDR3 bases are TGTGCCTGGAGTGGAAGCTTCAGGGCTTCACCCCTCCACTTT. This codes for CAWSGSFRASPLHF.

This chain connects TRBV11-2 to TRBJ2-5, with D maybe TRBD2 (6 bases). V was cut by 6 bases and J by 4 bases, with 12 bases left in between. The germline gives CDR1 SGHAT, CDR2 FQNNGV. The CDR3 runs to 13 residues. CDR3 sequence (DNA): TGTGCCAGCAGGGATCCGACTAGAGAGACCCAGTACTTC. This translates into CASRDPTRETQYF.

V is TRBV27 and J is TRBJ2-2; D is perhaps TRBD1 (6 bases). The germline gives CDR1 MNHEY, CDR2 SMNVEV (reference sequence). The CDR3 covers 14 residues. The V gene lost 3 bases and the J gene lost 4 bases, with 9 bases spanning the gap. The CDR3 loop reads CASSFQGGTGELFF. CDR3 nucleotides: TGTGCCAGCAGTTTTCAAGGGGGCACCGGGGAGCTGTTTTTT.

The chain joins TRBV28 to TRBJ1-1; D gene uncertain. Per the germline V gene, CDR1 is MDHEN and CDR2 is SYDVKM. This CDR3 is built from 13 residues. Trimming shortened V by 4 bases and J by 1 base, and 7 bases separated the two germline ends. CDR3 sequence reads: CASSYSGNTEAFF. Written as DNA, the CDR3 is TGTGCCAGCAGTTACTCCGGGAACACTGAAGCTTTCTTT.

A few counts support this clone. The rearrangement uses TRBV12-3 or TRBV12-4 and TRBJ1-1, with 8 nucleotides matching TRBD1. The CDR3 totals 13 residues. The V gene end was trimmed by 5 bases and the J gene end by 4 bases; junction bases not matched to a gene: 3. CDR3 residues: CASSATGGTEAFF. The CDR3 region has the DNA TGTGCCAGCAGTGCTACAGGGGGCACTGAAGCTTTCTTT.

The V and J genes are TRBV9 and TRBJ2-2; 9 bases fit TRBD1. The length of the CDR3 is 14 residues. CDR1 and CDR2 (germline): SGDLS, YYNGEE. Trimming removed 0 bases from V and 6 bases from J; junction bases left unmatched: 0. CDR3 nucleotides: TGTGCCAGCAGCGTAGGACAGGGGGCCGGGGAGCTGTTTTTT. This encodes CASSVGQGAGELFF.

The chain recombines TRBV19 with TRBJ1-4, with TRBD1 as a possible D gene (5 bases). This CDR3 comprises 13 residues. V lost 10 bases and J 8 bases, leaving 17 bases between the germline ends. Germline CDR1 LNHDA, CDR2 SQIVND (reference sequence). The CDR3 coding sequence is TGTGCCACCTCCCTGGGGGGGAACGAAAAACTGTTTTTT. Translated, it gives CATSLGGNEKLFF. Based on the CDR3 plus reference TRBV19 and TRBJ1-4, the full variable domain is DGGITQSPKYLFRKEGQNVTLSCEQNLNHDAMYWYRQDPGQGLRLIYYSQIVNDFQKGDIAEGYSVSREKKESFPLTVTSAQKNPTAFYLCATSLGGNEKLFFGSGTQLSVL.

The V gene is TRBV10-3, the J gene TRBJ2-3, with TRBD1 matching over 8 bases. This CDR3 is 14 amino acids long. Losses at the gene ends were 8 bases for V and 0 bases for J; bases not matched to a gene: 4. CDR1 is ENHRY and CDR2 is SYGVKD in the germline V gene. In DNA, the CDR3 is TGTGCCATCGGGACAGGCCCTAGCACAGATACGCAGTATTTT. Translated: CAIGTGPSTDTQYF.

V and J are TRBV28 and TRBJ1-2; 9 bases match TRBD1. Unmatched junction bases numbered 14, after V lost 7 bases and J lost 8 bases. The CDR3 is made up of 15 amino acids. Germline CDR1 reads MDHEN; CDR2 reads SYDVKM. CDR3 region: CASIISGTGTKGYTF. Written as DNA, the CDR3 is TGTGCCAGCATCATATCCGGGACAGGGACTAAAGGCTACACCTTC.

This clone came up a few times. V usage is TRBV5-4 and J usage is TRBJ2-2, with D hard to call. The CDR3 runs to 12 residues. Germline CDR1 reads SGHNT; CDR2 reads YYREEE (reference sequence). Trimming cost V 1 base and J 7 bases, with 5 bases left between them. The CDR3 reads CASSLKLGELFF. The CDR3 nucleotides read TGTGCCAGCAGCTTGAAGCTCGGGGAGCTGTTTTTT. Variable domain in full (rest from reference TRBV5-4 and TRBJ2-2): ETGVTQSPTHLIKTRGQQVTLRCSSQSGHNTVSWYQQALGQGPQFIFQYYREEENGRGNFPPRFSGLQFPNYSSELNVNALELDDSALYLCASSLKLGELFFGEGSRLTVL.

The chain joins TRBV29-1 to TRBJ2-1; TRBD1 matches 10 bases. The germline CDR1 and CDR2 sequences are SQVTM and ANQGSEA. The CDR3 is 15 amino acids. After removal of 4 bases from V and 4 bases from J, the junction contained 7 bases not matched to a gene. CDR3 in amino acids: CSVGKGTGAYNEQFF. The DNA of the CDR3 is TGCAGCGTTGGGAAAGGGACAGGGGCTTACAATGAGCAGTTCTTC.

The chain joins TRBV3-1 (or the pseudogene TRBV3-2) to TRBJ2-1; 10 bases align to TRBD2. Looked up from germline, CDR1 is LGHDT and CDR2 is YNNKEL (reference sequence). V gave up 1 base and J gave up 7 bases; unmatched junction bases: 7. There are 16 residues in the CDR3. CDR3: CASSQGSGRGRNEQFF. The CDR3 coding sequence is TGTGCCAGCAGCCAAGGAAGCGGGAGGGGTAGGAATGAGCAGTTCTTC.

The J gene is TRBJ2-7, the V gene TRBV28; the D gene is possibly TRBD2 (5 bases). The CDR3 spans 15 residues. Germline CDR1 and CDR2: MDHEN and SYDVKM. CDR3 amino acids: CVTSRRRIKTYEQYF. CDR3 sequence (DNA): TGTGTCACTAGTCGTCGGAGGATAAAGACCTACGAGCAGTACTTC. Filled out from reference TRBV28 and TRBJ2-7, the complete variable domain reads DVKVTQSSRYLVKRTGEKVFLECVQDMDHENMFWYRQDPGLGLRLIYFSYDVKMKEKGDIPEGYSVSREKKERFSLILESASTNQTSMYLCVTSRRRIKTYEQYFGPGTRLTVT.

CDR3 loop: CASSLLPGVQETQYF. The DNA for the CDR3 is TGTGCCAGCAGTTTATTGCCGGGAGTCCAAGAGACCCAGTACTTC. The chain is built from TRBV27 and TRBJ2-5, with D maybe TRBD2 (6 bases). The germline V gene encodes CDR1 MNHEY and CDR2 SMNVEV (reference sequence). The CDR3 spans 15 residues. V gave up 1 base and J gave up 1 base, with 10 bases separating them.

The gene calls are TRBV4-1 and TRBJ1-3, with D unresolved. CDR1 is MGHRA, CDR2 YSYEKL, per germline. Trimming took off 3 bases at V and 0 bases at J, with 12 bases between the two ends. The CDR3 contains 16 residues. The CDR3 protein is CASSHPPTNSGNTIYF. CDR3 DNA sequence: TGCGCCAGCAGCCACCCCCCGACTAACTCTGGAAACACCATATATTTT.